This T cell receptor (beta chain) was captured in a study of T cell responses to AZD1222 COVID-19 vaccine. For the study at large: The study pooled second doses at about 4 or about 12 weeks.

This CDR3 comprises 13 residues. In germline, CDR1 is MGHDK, CDR2 SYGVNS. Trimming removed 7 bases at V and 6 bases at J, with 15 bases between. About this clone: Its antigen is as yet unknown.

Study-level results: A reported finding is that nearly half of spike-specific TCRs target unmutated variant regions. Baseline testing showed seropositivity in only a handful of AZD1222 recipients.

Data came from immunoSEQ multiplex PCR; TCRdb stores just in-frame clones and leaves some out. The sample records under 200,000 clones, approximately 91% being singletons. Material: peripheral blood, obtained on day 0 of AZD1222 vaccination. This sequence originates from an adult in good health. This chain uses TRBV25-1 with TRBJ1-2; possibly TRBD1 for D (5 bases). CDR3 region: CASKFLQEDGYTF. The CDR3 bases are TGTGCCAGCAAATTCTTACAGGAAGATGGCTACACCTTC.